The rows below give T cell receptor beta chains drawn from one sample of a study of T cells expressing NK-cell markers. TCRdb reprocessed the 5' RACE reads; each CDR3 protein has one entry and no DNA is given. This repertoire includes roughly 380,000 distinct CDR3 sequences. The sample was blood T cells: a sorted CD56 or NKG2C T cell subset, CD4+ or CD8+ T cells, or bulk PBMC T cells (not recorded which). The receptor set was obtained from a man aged 18-75 years in good health. CDR3s include the opening cysteine and the closing phenylalanine or tryptophan.

V gene	J gene	CDR3 protein
TRBV5-4	TRBJ2-3	CASSLGPGGRGDTQYF
TRBV30	TRBJ2-1	CAWSSYRGYNEQFF
TRBV11-1	TRBJ2-6	CASSFQQGAFVTGANVLTF
TRBV12-3/TRBV12-4	TRBJ1-1	CASRQQGIMNTEAFF
TRBV5-1	TRBJ2-7	CASSTRSPIPGGSYEQYF
TRBV3-1	TRBJ2-7	CASRSQGKAYEQYF
TRBV5-1	TRBJ2-2	CASSLDTNTGELFF
TRBV12-3/TRBV12-4	TRBJ2-4	CASTNQGAGAKNIQYF
TRBV6-2/TRBV6-3	TRBJ2-5	CASKLSRNQETQYF
TRBV30	TRBJ2-7	CAWTDMYEQYF
TRBV12-3/TRBV12-4	TRBJ2-5	CASSLRGKETQYF
TRBV7-2	TRBJ2-2	CASSTGTPNTGELFF
TRBV20-1	TRBJ1-5	CSAIKSGGAGDQPQHF
TRBV20-1	TRBJ1-1	CSAGSGTLLMNTEAFF
TRBV28	TRBJ2-3	CASSFLAGVTDTQYF
TRBV5-1	TRBJ1-4	CASSRGTVNEKLFF
TRBV7-9	TRBJ1-4	CASSYRVDHEKLFF
TRBV7-9	TRBJ2-3	CASQVIGLFTDTQYF
TRBV18	TRBJ2-7	CASSPRQVGYEQYF
TRBV3-1	TRBJ2-7	CASSPGLAGDQYF
TRBV18	TRBJ2-1	CASSLTSGGDEQFF
TRBV20-1	TRBJ2-2	CSAPKQGSGELFF
TRBV10-3	TRBJ1-1	CAISESLIRSYTEAFF
TRBV7-2	TRBJ1-6	CASSLGPTDNSPLHF
TRBV21-1	TRBJ2-7	CASSLGTGRGSYEQYF
TRBV2	TRBJ1-4	CASSGYEKLFF
TRBV2	TRBJ2-3	CASSEAGTGITDTQYF
TRBV5-4	TRBJ2-3	CASTRGQQDTQYF
TRBV5-5	TRBJ1-6	CASSLAGEVQGSPLHF
TRBV19	TRBJ2-1	CASSTRQPIKWDEQFF
TRBV28	TRBJ1-3	CASSPLGGAENTIYF
TRBV6-1	TRBJ1-1	CASYRKRLNTEAFF
TRBV24-1	TRBJ2-1	CATSDVSGRNYNEQFF
TRBV4-1	TRBJ2-1	CASSPPRTVNNEQFF
TRBV28	TRBJ1-1	CASRETGTEAFF
TRBV19	TRBJ2-7	CASSATGGIVYEQYF
TRBV6-1	TRBJ2-6	CASSERASGANVLTF
TRBV20-1	TRBJ2-1	CSARDSRGYNEQFF
TRBV20-1	TRBJ2-4	CSARAPGQKNIQYF
TRBV2	TRBJ1-1	CAGNRDYISEAFF